Listed here are 16 T cell receptor beta chains from one sample, sequenced in a study of shared clonotypes between healthy human individuals (dated by TCRdb to 2019 to 2021). Library preparation was by the immunoSEQ multiplex PCR assay. TCRdb retrieved this table from immuneACCESS and kept in-frame rearrangements only. Not all clones are present; in checked studies, unresolved V genes account for under half, and no reason is known for the remainder. The sample table contains around 440,000 clones; only one count was recorded for approximately 77% of them. About 12% of the sample belongs to the ten largest clones. The sequenced sample consisted of PBMCs. The receptor source for this set is a woman aged 40 to 55 in good health. Some clones in this sample may be carry-over from other donors' samples.

The CDR3 coding sequence is TGTGCCAGCAGCGTGGGGATTAGCGGGGTCCCCGGGGAGCTGTTTTTT. It encodes CASSVGISGVPGELFF. This sequence joins TRBV9 and TRBJ2-2; the match to TRBD2 covers 8 bases. The germline V gene has CDR1 SGDLS and CDR2 YYNGEE. The CDR3 runs to 16 residues. Trimming cost V 2 bases and J 6 bases; bases outside gene matches: 9. The full variable domain, in which reference TRBV9 and TRBJ2-2 provide the parts outside the CDR3, is DSGVTQTPKHLITATGQRVTLRCSPRSGDLSVYWYQQSLDQGLQFLIQYYNGEERAKGNILERFSAQQFPDLHSELNLSSLELGDSALYFCASSVGISGVPGELFFGEGSRLTVL.

The V call is TRBV7-9, the J call TRBJ2-5; the match to TRBD2 covers 10 bases. The CDR3 is 16 amino acids. The germline CDR1 and CDR2 sequences are SEHNR and FQNEAQ (reference sequence). The junction had 5 bases not matched to a gene; V was cut back by 0 bases and J by 4 bases. CDR3 nucleotides: TGTGCCAGCAGCTTAGCCATGCCTAGCGGGAGAGAGACCCAGTACTTC. Its protein product is CASSLAMPSGRETQYF.

Points on this clone: One base separates it from a far larger clone, so it is likely a read error. The conserved phenylalanine or tryptophan normally closing the CDR3 is absent here, so this likely arose from a read error. The chain links TRBV19 to TRBJ1-5, with a tentative D call TRBD1 (5 bases). The CDR3 length is 13 residues. Germline assignment: CDR1 LNHDA and CDR2 SQIVND (reference sequence). The V and J ends lost 8 bases and 7 bases respectively, with 15 bases between them. The CDR3 DNA is TGTGCCAGTCGATCAGGGTATGACCAGCCCCAGCATTCT. Translation: CASRSGYDQPQHS.

The chain joins TRBV10-3 to TRBJ2-3; D gene unclear. Between the trimmed V and J ends, which lost 10 bases and 5 bases, there was a span of 16 bases. Germline V gene sequence: CDR1 ENHRY, CDR2 SYGVKD. This CDR3 has 13 residues. CDR3 amino acids: CATNHPWVDTQYF. The CDR3 coding sequence is TGTGCCACCAACCACCCGTGGGTAGATACGCAGTATTTT.

V and J are TRBV6-5 and TRBJ1-2; 8 positions agree with TRBD1. The V segment lost 7 bases and the J segment 4 bases; nucleotides outside the gene matches: 8. Germline lookup yields CDR1 MNHEY and CDR2 SVGAGI. This CDR3 has 14 residues. The CDR3 nucleotides are TGTGCCAGCAAAAGGACAGGGATTTCCTATGGCTACACCTTC. Amino acid sequence: CASKRTGISYGYTF.

A single count supports this clone. The CDR3 reads CATSRGGVAGGQETQYF. CDR3 in DNA: TGTGCCACCAGCAGAGGGGGGGTAGCGGGAGGCCAAGAGACCCAGTACTTC. The chain carries TRBV15 and TRBJ2-5, with 10 bases lining up with TRBD2. From germline, CDR1 is LNHNV and CDR2 YYDKDF (reference sequence). J gave up 1 base and V 1 base, and 6 bases lay outside the gene matches. The CDR3 runs to 17 residues. The variable domain in full, with the rest retrieved from reference TRBV15 and TRBJ2-5, is DAMVIQNPRYQVTQFGKPVTLSCSQTLNHNVMYWYQQKSSQAPKLLFHYYDKDFNNEADTPDNFQSRRPNTSFCFLDIRSPGLGDTAMYLCATSRGGVAGGQETQYFGPGTRLLVL.

The chain joins TRBV27 to TRBJ1-4, with TRBD1 as a possible D gene (6 bases). The CDR3 has 15 amino acids. The germline CDR1 and CDR2 sequences are MNHEY and SMNVEV (reference sequence). Trimming removed 1 base at V and 1 base at J, with 7 bases between. The CDR3 sequence is CASSLWGQTNEKLFF. In nucleotides, the CDR3 is TGTGCCAGCAGTTTATGGGGACAAACTAATGAAAAACTGTTTTTT.

The V gene is TRBV19, the J gene TRBJ2-1; 9 positions agree with TRBD2. The V and J ends lost 4 bases and 3 bases, in that order; junction bases with no gene match: 4. From germline, CDR1 is LNHDA and CDR2 SQIVND (reference sequence). The CDR3 spans 15 residues. The CDR3 here is CASSKAGGDYNEQFF. Written as DNA, the CDR3 is TGTGCCAGTAGTAAAGCGGGAGGAGACTACAATGAGCAGTTCTTC.

This rearrangement joins TRBV18 to TRBJ2-1; D gene unclear. The CDR3 contains 12 residues. Between the trimmed V and J ends, which lost 2 bases and 10 bases, there was a span of 9 bases. The germline CDR1 and CDR2 sequences are KGHSH and LQKENI. CDR3 sequence (DNA): TGTGCCAGCTCACCAAACAACGGGGAGCAGTTCTTC. It specifies CASSPNNGEQFF.

This chain links TRBV5-5 with TRBJ2-1; D is perhaps TRBD2 (5 bases). CDR1 SGHKS and CDR2 YYEKEE come from the germline V gene (reference sequence). V lost 4 bases and J lost 15, with 17 bases in between. CDR3 length equals 12 residues. CDR3 region: CASSDLLGALFF. Here the CDR3 DNA reads TGTGCCAGCAGCGATTTACTAGGAGCGCTGTTCTTC.

The rearrangement uses TRBV4-2 and TRBJ2-7; D gene ambiguous. The germline gives CDR1 LGHNA, CDR2 YNFKEQ. Trimming removed 0 bases from V and 3 bases from J, with 12 bases in between. CDR3 size: 15 residues. The CDR3 sequence: CASSQDRRAYYEQYF. Here the CDR3 DNA reads TGTGCCAGCAGCCAAGATCGGCGCGCCTACTACGAGCAGTACTTC.

This sequence joins TRBV21-1 and TRBJ2-5; the D call TRBD1 from the table was never checked on the DNA. TRBV21-1 is annotated as a pseudogene. The CDR3 contains 15 residues. In nucleotides, the CDR3 is TGTGCCAGCAGCAAGTTCGGGGACAACCAAGAGACCCAGTACTTC. The encoded protein is CASSKFGDNQETQYF.

V is TRBV7-9 and J is TRBJ2-7, with no clear D. The V gene's germline CDR1 is SEHNR and CDR2 FQNEAQ (reference sequence). The CDR3 extends over 13 amino acids. Trimming left V 5 bases short and J 2 bases short, with 10 bases between. This chain's CDR3 is CASSKGIAYEQYF. CDR3 DNA: TGTGCCAGCAGCAAAGGCATCGCCTACGAGCAGTACTTC.

This clone was counted once. The V gene is TRBV11-1, the J gene TRBJ2-3; D not resolved. Germline-derived CDR1 and CDR2 are SGHAT and FQDESV (reference sequence). Trimming removed 5 bases from V and 7 bases from J, with 13 bases in between. This CDR3 region has 13 residues. The CDR3 loop reads CASSRLKFYTQYF. As DNA, the CDR3 is TGTGCCAGCAGCCGCTTAAAGTTTTATACGCAGTATTTT. Based on the CDR3 plus reference TRBV11-1 and TRBJ2-3, the full variable domain is EAEVAQSPRYKITEKSQAVAFWCDPISGHATLYWYRQILGQGPELLVQFQDESVVDDSQLPKDRFSAERLKGVDSTLKIQPAELGDSAMYLCASSRLKFYTQYFGPGTRLTVL.

The chain employs TRBV27 and TRBJ2-3; D is perhaps TRBD2 (6 bases). Germline CDR1 and CDR2: MNHEY and SMNVEV (reference sequence). This CDR3 comprises 13 residues. V was clipped by 10 bases and J by 1 base, with 12 bases between them. Written as DNA, the CDR3 is TGTGCCATTTCTAGGAGGGGCACAGATACGCAGTATTTT. It translates to CAISRRGTDTQYF.

This chain links TRBV28 with TRBJ2-5; perhaps TRBD1 as D (6 bases). Germline V gene sequence: CDR1 MDHEN, CDR2 SYDVKM. Trimming left V 6 bases short and J 1 base short, with 15 bases between. This CDR3 region has 15 residues. Here the CDR3 reads CASSSTGTSQETQYF. The CDR3 nucleotides are TGTGCCAGCAGCTCTACCGGGACAAGCCAAGAGACCCAGTACTTC.